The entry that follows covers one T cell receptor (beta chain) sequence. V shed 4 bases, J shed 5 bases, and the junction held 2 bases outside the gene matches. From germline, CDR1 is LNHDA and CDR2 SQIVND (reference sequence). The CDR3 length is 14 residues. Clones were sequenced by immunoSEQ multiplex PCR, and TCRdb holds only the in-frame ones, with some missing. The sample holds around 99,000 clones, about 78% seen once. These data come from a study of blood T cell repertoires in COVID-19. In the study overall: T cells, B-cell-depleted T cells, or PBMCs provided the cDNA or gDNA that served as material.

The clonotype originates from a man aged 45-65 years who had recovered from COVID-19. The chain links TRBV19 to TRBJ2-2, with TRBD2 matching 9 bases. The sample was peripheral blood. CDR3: CASSTSGRTGELFF. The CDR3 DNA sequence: TGTGCCAGTAGTACCAGCGGGAGGACCGGGGAGCTGTTTTTT.